This entry features one T cell receptor beta chain sequence. This CDR3 contains 13 residues. Germline V CDR1 and CDR2: MDHEN, SYDVKM. V shed 1 base and J 7 bases; nucleotides not matched to a gene: 3. In the original processing: Amplification from reference gene primers served as the basis for estimated nucleated cell counts. Repertoires were generated with immunoSEQ multiplex PCR, while TCRdb's copy carries only in-frame clones and drops some. The DNA was the basis for D and trimming; V, J and clone size are from that table. The repertoire holds 180,000 or so clones, with 85% to 90% as singletons. The sample comes from a study of blood T cell repertoires in COVID-19. About the research overall: Collection of acute and convalescent COVID-19 samples took place in the United States, Italy and Spain. Sources were T cells, B-cell-depleted T cells, or PBMCs; the material itself was cDNA or gDNA.

The chain links TRBV28 to TRBJ1-2; 7 positions agree with TRBD1. This TCR was sampled from a man aged 18 to 30 with active or convalescent COVID-19. What was sequenced was peripheral blood. The CDR3 reads CASSLSGGSGYTF. The DNA for the CDR3 is TGTGCCAGCAGTTTATCAGGGGGGAGTGGCTACACCTTC.